One and the same sample provided the 8 T cell receptor beta chains below, sequenced in a study of blood T cell repertoires in COVID-19. The method was immunoSEQ multiplex PCR; TCRdb's version includes in-frame clones alone and lacks a portion of them. The top ten clones hold about 0.75% of a sample with approximately 470,000 clones, around 87% of them seen once. Sequencing was carried out using PBMCs or T cells enriched from blood (not recorded which). The receptors stem from a young woman who had recovered from COVID-19.

The V gene is TRBV7-8, the J gene TRBJ1-1; D gene uncertain. Germline V gene sequence: CDR1 SGHVS, CDR2 FQNEAQ. The ends were cut back, 2 bases at V and 4 bases at J, with 11 bases in the middle. CDR3 length: 14 amino acids. CDR3 sequence reads: CASSLYEDITEAFF. The DNA for the CDR3 is TGTGCCAGCAGCTTATACGAGGATATCACTGAAGCTTTCTTT.

V usage is TRBV10-3 and J usage is TRBJ1-6; maybe TRBD1 (6 bases). Per germline, CDR1 ENHRY and CDR2 SYGVKD. This CDR3 is 16 amino acids long. V lost 4 bases to trimming and J lost 8 bases, with 18 bases between them. CDR3: CAISGTGTTGDSPLHF. Here the CDR3 DNA reads TGTGCCATCAGTGGAACCGGGACAACTGGGGATTCACCCCTCCACTTT.

This chain uses TRBV5-6 with TRBJ1-6, with D maybe TRBD1 (6 bases). The CDR3 extends over 15 amino acids. Trimming left V 0 bases short and J 8 bases short, with 12 bases between. Germline lookup yields CDR1 SGHDT and CDR2 YYEEEE. For the CDR3, the DNA is TGTGCCAGCAGCTTGGGTCGGCCAGGGGATTCACCCCTCCACTTT. Translating it yields CASSLGRPGDSPLHF.

V gene TRBV7-9 combines with J gene TRBJ1-6; D is ambiguous. The V gene lost 3 bases and the J gene lost 5 bases, with 8 bases spanning the gap. Germline values: CDR1 SEHNR, CDR2 FQNEAQ (reference sequence). There are 14 residues in the CDR3. CDR3 amino acids: CASSLGLDNSPLHF. The DNA of the CDR3 is TGTGCCAGCAGCTTGGGCCTCGATAATTCACCCCTCCACTTT. Drawing the rest from reference TRBV7-9 and TRBJ1-6, the complete variable domain is DTGVSQNPRHKITKRGQNVTFRCDPISEHNRLYWYRQTLGQGPEFLTYFQNEAQLEKSRLLSDRFSAERPKGSFSTLEIQRTEQGDSAMYLCASSLGLDNSPLHFGNGTRLTVT.

This chain joins TRBV3-1 (or the pseudogene TRBV3-2) and TRBJ1-3, with TRBD1 matching over 8 bases. The ends lost 4 bases at V and 4 bases at J; junction bases unmatched: 3. The germline V gene has CDR1 LGHDT and CDR2 YNNKEL (reference sequence). This CDR3 spans 14 amino acids. For the CDR3, the DNA is TGTGCCAGCAGCCGCACAGGGGGAGGAAACACCATATATTTT. As protein: CASSRTGGGNTIYF.

As for this clone: The same CDR3 also results from other DNA sequences found in this sample. The rearrangement joins TRBV6-5 to TRBJ1-4; no clear D gene. The V end lost 0 bases, the J end lost 6 bases, and 8 bases lay between the germline ends. CDR3 length equals 14 residues. Germline CDR1 and CDR2: MNHEY and SVGAGI. The CDR3 reads CASSYSRRDEKLFF. CDR3 in DNA: TGTGCCAGCAGTTACTCCAGGAGGGATGAAAAACTGTTTTTT.

The CDR3 loop reads CASSGRSNQPQHF. The CDR3, as DNA: TGCGCCAGCAGTGGCAGGAGCAATCAGCCCCAGCATTTT. V gene TRBV10-2 combines with J gene TRBJ1-5; D is ambiguous. This CDR3 comprises 13 residues. The germline CDR1 and CDR2 sequences are WSHSY and SAAADI. Trimming shortened V by 4 bases and J by 1 base, and 5 bases separated the two germline ends.

The rearrangement joins TRBV7-3 to TRBJ2-7; D perhaps matches TRBD2 (5 bases). Trimming took off 0 bases at V and 2 bases at J, with 14 bases between the two ends. The germline V gene has CDR1 SGHTA and CDR2 FQGTGA. The CDR3 has 16 residues. DNA of the CDR3: TGTGCCAGCAGCTTAACGGGTAGCCCCGGGGCCTACGAGCAGTACTTC. Its translation: CASSLTGSPGAYEQYF.